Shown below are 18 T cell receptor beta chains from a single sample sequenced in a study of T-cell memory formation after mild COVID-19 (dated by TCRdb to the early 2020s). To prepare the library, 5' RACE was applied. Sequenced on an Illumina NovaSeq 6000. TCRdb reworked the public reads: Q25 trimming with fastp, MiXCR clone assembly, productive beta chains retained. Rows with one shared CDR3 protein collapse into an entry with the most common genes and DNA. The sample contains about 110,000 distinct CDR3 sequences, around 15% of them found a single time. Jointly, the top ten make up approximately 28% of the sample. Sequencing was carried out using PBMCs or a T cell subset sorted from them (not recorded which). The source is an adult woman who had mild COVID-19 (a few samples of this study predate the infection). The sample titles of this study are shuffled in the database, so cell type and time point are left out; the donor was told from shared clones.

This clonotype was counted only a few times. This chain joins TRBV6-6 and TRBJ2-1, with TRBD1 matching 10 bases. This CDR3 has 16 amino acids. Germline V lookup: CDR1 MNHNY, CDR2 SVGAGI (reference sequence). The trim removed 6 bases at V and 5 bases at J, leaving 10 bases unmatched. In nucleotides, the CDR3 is TGTGCCAGCAGCCGGCTTGGGACAGGGGCCCACAATGAGCAGTTCTTC. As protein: CASSRLGTGAHNEQFF.

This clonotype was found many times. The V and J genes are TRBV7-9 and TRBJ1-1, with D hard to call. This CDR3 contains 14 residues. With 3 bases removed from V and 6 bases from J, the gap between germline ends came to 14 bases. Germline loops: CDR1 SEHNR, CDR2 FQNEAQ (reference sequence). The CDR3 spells CASSFGREPAEAFF. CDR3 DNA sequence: TGTGCCAGCAGCTTTGGACGTGAGCCGGCTGAAGCTTTCTTT.

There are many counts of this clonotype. DNA of the CDR3: TGCAGCGTTGTGACAGGGATTAATGGCTACACCTTC. Translating it yields CSVVTGINGYTF. V usage is TRBV29-1 and J usage is TRBJ1-2, with 7 bases that match TRBD1. This CDR3 region has 12 residues. The V gene end was trimmed by 4 bases and the J gene end by 6 bases; junction bases not matched to a gene: 5. Per germline, CDR1 SQVTM and CDR2 ANQGSEA.

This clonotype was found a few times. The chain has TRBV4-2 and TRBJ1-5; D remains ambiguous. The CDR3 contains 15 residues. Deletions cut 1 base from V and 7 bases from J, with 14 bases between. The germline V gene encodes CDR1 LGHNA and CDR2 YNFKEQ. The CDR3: CASSQGTLNGQPQHF. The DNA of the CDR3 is TGTGCCAGCAGCCAAGGGACTCTTAATGGACAGCCCCAGCATTTT.

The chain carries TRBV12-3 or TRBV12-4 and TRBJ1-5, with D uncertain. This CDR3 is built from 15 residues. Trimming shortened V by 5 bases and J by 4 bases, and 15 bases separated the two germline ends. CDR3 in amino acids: CASSQRPEWNQPQHF. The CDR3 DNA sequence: TGTGCCAGCAGTCAGAGACCGGAGTGGAATCAGCCCCAGCATTTT.

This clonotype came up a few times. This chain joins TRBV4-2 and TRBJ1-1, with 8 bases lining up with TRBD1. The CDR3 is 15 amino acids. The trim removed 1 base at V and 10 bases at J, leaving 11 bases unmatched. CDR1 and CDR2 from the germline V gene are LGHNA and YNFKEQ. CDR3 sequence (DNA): TGTGCCAGCAGCCAAGCCGGACAGGGTAGGAGGGGAGCTTTCTTT. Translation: CASSQAGQGRRGAFF.

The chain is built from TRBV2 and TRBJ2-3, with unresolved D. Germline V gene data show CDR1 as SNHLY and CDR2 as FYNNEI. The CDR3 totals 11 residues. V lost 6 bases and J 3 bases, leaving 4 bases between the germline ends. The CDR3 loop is CASRATDTQYF. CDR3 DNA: TGTGCCAGCAGAGCTACAGATACGCAGTATTTT.

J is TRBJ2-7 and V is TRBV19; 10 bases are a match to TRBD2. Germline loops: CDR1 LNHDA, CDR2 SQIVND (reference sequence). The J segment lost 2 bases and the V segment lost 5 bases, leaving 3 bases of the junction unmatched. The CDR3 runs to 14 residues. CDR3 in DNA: TGTGCCAGTAGTCCTAGCGGGGGTACCTACGAGCAGTACTTC. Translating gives CASSPSGGTYEQYF.

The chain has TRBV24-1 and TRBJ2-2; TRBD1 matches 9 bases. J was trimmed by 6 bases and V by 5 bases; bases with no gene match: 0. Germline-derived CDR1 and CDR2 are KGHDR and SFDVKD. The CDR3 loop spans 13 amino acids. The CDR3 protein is CATSGTGAGELFF. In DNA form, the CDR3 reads TGTGCCACCAGTGGGACAGGGGCCGGGGAGCTGTTTTTT.

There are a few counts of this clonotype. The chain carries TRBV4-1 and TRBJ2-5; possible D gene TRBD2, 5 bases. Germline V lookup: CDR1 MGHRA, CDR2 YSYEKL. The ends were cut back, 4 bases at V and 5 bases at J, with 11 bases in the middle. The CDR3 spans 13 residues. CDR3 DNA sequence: TGCGCCAGCAGCCGAGGGTTTACGGAGACCCAGTACTTC. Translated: CASSRGFTETQYF.

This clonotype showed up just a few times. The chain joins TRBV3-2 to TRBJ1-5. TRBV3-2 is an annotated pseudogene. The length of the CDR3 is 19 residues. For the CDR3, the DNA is TGTGCCAGCAGCCAAGGCCGTCATAGCGCATCCTATAGCAATCAGCCCCAGCATTTT. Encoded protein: CASSQGRHSASYSNQPQHF.

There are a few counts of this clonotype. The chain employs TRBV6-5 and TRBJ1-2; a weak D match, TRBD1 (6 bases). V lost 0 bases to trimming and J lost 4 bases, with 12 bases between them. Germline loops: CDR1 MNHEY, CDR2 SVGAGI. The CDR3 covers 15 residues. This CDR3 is CASSYSNREGYGYTF. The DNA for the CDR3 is TGTGCCAGCAGTTACTCGAACAGGGAAGGCTATGGCTACACCTTC.

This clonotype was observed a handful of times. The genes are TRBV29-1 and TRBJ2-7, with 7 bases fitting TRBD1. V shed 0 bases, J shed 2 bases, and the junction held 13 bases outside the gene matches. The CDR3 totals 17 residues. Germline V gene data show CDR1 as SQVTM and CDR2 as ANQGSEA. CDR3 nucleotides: TGCAGCGTTGAAGACTGGGGGAAAACAGGGGACCCCTACGAGCAGTACTTC. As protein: CSVEDWGKTGDPYEQYF.

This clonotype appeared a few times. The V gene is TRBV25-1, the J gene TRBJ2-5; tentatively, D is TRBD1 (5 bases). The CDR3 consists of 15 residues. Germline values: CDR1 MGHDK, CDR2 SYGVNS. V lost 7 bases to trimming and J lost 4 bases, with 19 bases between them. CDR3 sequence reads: CASNPSSQGGETQYF. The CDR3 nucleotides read TGTGCCAGCAATCCATCGAGTCAGGGTGGAGAGACCCAGTACTTC.

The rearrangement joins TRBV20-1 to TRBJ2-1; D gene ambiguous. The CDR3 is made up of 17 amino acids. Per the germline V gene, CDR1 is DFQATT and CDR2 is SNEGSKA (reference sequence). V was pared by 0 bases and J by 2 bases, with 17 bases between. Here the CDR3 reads CSARDLRSSVPYNEQFF. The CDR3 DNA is TGCAGTGCTAGAGATCTTCGGTCTTCCGTACCCTACAATGAGCAGTTCTTC.

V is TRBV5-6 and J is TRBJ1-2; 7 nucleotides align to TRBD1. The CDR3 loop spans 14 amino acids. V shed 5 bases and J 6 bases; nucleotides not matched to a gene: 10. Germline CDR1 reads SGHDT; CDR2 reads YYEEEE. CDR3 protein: CASRETGDADGYTF. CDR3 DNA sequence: TGTGCCAGCAGGGAAACAGGGGACGCGGATGGCTACACCTTC.

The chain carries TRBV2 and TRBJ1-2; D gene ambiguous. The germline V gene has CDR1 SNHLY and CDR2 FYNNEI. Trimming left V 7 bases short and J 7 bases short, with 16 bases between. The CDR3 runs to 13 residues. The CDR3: CASIGGEAGGYTF. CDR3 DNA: TGTGCCAGCATCGGCGGGGAGGCTGGTGGCTACACCTTC.

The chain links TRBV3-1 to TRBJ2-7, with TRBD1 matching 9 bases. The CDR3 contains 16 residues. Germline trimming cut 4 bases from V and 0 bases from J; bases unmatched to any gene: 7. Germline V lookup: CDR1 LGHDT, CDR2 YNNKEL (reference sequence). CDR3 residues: CASSPSGTGFSYEQYF. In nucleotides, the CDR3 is TGTGCCAGCAGCCCGTCCGGGACAGGGTTCTCCTACGAGCAGTACTTC.